This T cell receptor (beta chain) derives from a study of monozygotic twins with inflammatory bowel disease. The CDR3 is made up of 13 amino acids. Germline V gene data show CDR1 as LGHNA and CDR2 as YSLEER. Blood samples of about 2.5 ml were drawn from every donor. TCRdb re-called the 5' RACE reads; every CDR3 protein appears as one record, without DNA. Its listing shows about 420,000 distinct CDR3 sequences. Sequencing input: blood. The receptor's source is a human donor with ulcerative colitis or Crohn's disease, or a healthy co-twin of an affected twin (not recorded which). This chain links TRBV4-3 with TRBJ1-2. The CDR3 loop is CASSSHLNYGYTF.